A single sample is the source of the 17 T cell receptor beta chains below, sequenced in a study of blood T cell repertoires in COVID-19. Assay used: immunoSEQ multiplex PCR; TCRdb lists only in-frame clones, some missing. The repertoire includes about 280,000 clones, more than 75% of them detected once, and roughly 2.1% sits in the top ten. Material: peripheral blood. The source is a woman aged 25 to 39 who had recovered from COVID-19.

The chain uses TRBV7-9 and TRBJ2-7; TRBD2 is a possible D gene (5 bases). CDR1 SEHNR and CDR2 FQNEAQ come from the germline V gene (reference sequence). The CDR3 contains 15 residues. Trimming took 4 bases from V and 6 from J, leaving 19 bases between them. The CDR3 here is CASSSQFLGEVEQYF. Here the CDR3 DNA reads TGTGCCAGCAGCTCCCAATTTTTGGGAGAAGTCGAGCAGTACTTC.

V gene TRBV4-3 combines with J gene TRBJ2-2; D unresolved. V lost 0 bases, J lost 3 bases, and 8 bases lay in between. CDR1 is LGHNA, CDR2 YSLEER, per germline. The CDR3 loop spans 15 amino acids. The DNA of the CDR3 is TGCGCCAGCAGCCAAGACGTATCGGACACCGGGGAGCTGTTTTTT. Translation: CASSQDVSDTGELFF.

The rearrangement uses TRBV5-4 and TRBJ2-3, with 7 bases fitting TRBD2. The CDR3 has 15 amino acids. J gave up 4 bases and V 4 bases, and 9 bases lay outside the gene matches. The V gene's germline CDR1 is SGHNT and CDR2 YYREEE (reference sequence). The CDR3 sequence is CASSPMGRDADTQYF. The DNA for the CDR3 is TGTGCCAGCAGCCCCATGGGGAGGGACGCAGATACGCAGTATTTT.

V is TRBV5-1 and J is TRBJ2-6; D is uncertain. The ends were cut back, 4 bases at V and 0 bases at J, with 5 bases in the middle. Germline V gene data show CDR1 as SGHRS and CDR2 as YFSETQ. The CDR3 runs 14 residues. The CDR3 DNA follows: TGCGCCAGCAGCCTATCCTCTGGGGCCAACGTCCTGACTTTC. Its translation is CASSLSSGANVLTF.

This clone has only a few counts. CDR3 nucleotide sequence: TGTGCCACAAAGCCGGGACAGGGAAACGAGCAGTACTTC. Residues: CATKPGQGNEQYF. The J gene is TRBJ2-7, the V gene TRBV15; 9 nucleotides line up with TRBD1. The V gene's germline CDR1 is LNHNV and CDR2 YYDKDF (reference sequence). V was clipped by 9 bases and J by 5 bases; unmatched bases: 8. The CDR3 covers 13 residues.

The J gene is TRBJ1-5, the V gene TRBV30, with 9 nucleotides matching TRBD1. Germline V CDR1 and CDR2: GTSNPN, SVGIG (reference sequence). The ends lost 0 bases at V and 6 bases at J; junction bases unmatched: 0. The CDR3 extends over 13 amino acids. This CDR3 is CAWSVQGAQPQHF. The CDR3 DNA sequence: TGTGCCTGGAGTGTACAGGGGGCTCAGCCCCAGCATTTT. The complete variable domain, with remaining parts taken from reference TRBV30 and TRBJ1-5, reads SQTIHQWPATLVQPVGSPLSLECTVEGTSNPNLYWYRQAAGRGLQLLFYSVGIGQISSEVPQNLSASRPQDRQFILSSKKLLLSDSGFYLCAWSVQGAQPQHFGDGTRLSIL.

The chain joins TRBV4-1 to TRBJ2-1; possibly TRBD2 for D (6 bases). The CDR3 is 16 amino acids. The V gene's germline CDR1 is MGHRA and CDR2 YSYEKL. V dropped 1 base and J dropped 9 bases, with 19 bases sitting between them. CDR3 protein: CASSQGRGPAGFEQFF. In nucleotides, the CDR3 is TGCGCCAGCAGCCAAGGGCGGGGCCCAGCTGGCTTTGAGCAGTTCTTC.

J is TRBJ2-3 and V is TRBV6-4, with 10 bases matching TRBD1. Germline lookup yields CDR1 MRHNA and CDR2 SNTAGT. The CDR3 loop spans 14 amino acids. The trim removed 7 bases at V and 4 bases at J, leaving 5 bases unmatched. The DNA for the CDR3 is TGTGCCAGCACTCCCGGGACAGGGGCAGATACGCAGTATTTT. Translating gives CASTPGTGADTQYF.

The chain carries TRBV24-1 and TRBJ2-1; 11 bases agree with TRBD1. Germline CDR1 and CDR2: KGHDR and SFDVKD. The CDR3 extends over 15 amino acids. Unmatched junction bases numbered 3, after V lost 2 bases and J lost 7 bases. In DNA form, the CDR3 reads TGTGCCACCAGTGATTGGGACAGGGGGAGTAATGAGCAGTTCTTC. Translated: CATSDWDRGSNEQFF.

This rearrangement joins TRBV25-1 to TRBJ2-3, with D possibly being TRBD1 (6 bases). The CDR3 extends over 16 amino acids. The germline V gene encodes CDR1 MGHDK and CDR2 SYGVNS. V lost 5 bases to trimming and J lost 2 bases, with 17 bases between them. Written as DNA, the CDR3 is TGTGCCAGCAGTCCTTCCCTTGACAGGATCACAGATACGCAGTATTTT. Protein product: CASSPSLDRITDTQYF.

This chain uses TRBV2 with TRBJ2-5; 9 bases fit TRBD2. The CDR3 length is 13 residues. J lost 5 bases, V lost 11 bases, and 9 bases had no gene match. Germline values: CDR1 SNHLY, CDR2 FYNNEI. This CDR3 reads CAAGLAGRETQYF. DNA for the CDR3: TGTGCCGCGGGGCTAGCGGGGCGGGAGACCCAGTACTTC.

V usage is TRBV5-1 and J usage is TRBJ2-3; D unresolved. The CDR3 covers 14 residues. Germline CDR1 reads SGHRS; CDR2 reads YFSETQ. V was clipped by 2 bases and J by 2 bases, with 9 bases between them. The CDR3 region is CASSFTYATDTQYF. The CDR3, as DNA: TGCGCCAGCAGCTTCACATATGCCACAGATACGCAGTATTTT. Full variable domain (outside the CDR3, taken from reference TRBV5-1 and TRBJ2-3): KAGVTQTPRYLIKTRGQQVTLSCSPISGHRSVSWYQQTPGQGLQFLFEYFSETQRNKGNFPGRFSGRQFSNSRSEMNVSTLELGDSALYLCASSFTYATDTQYFGPGTRLTVL.

The V gene is TRBV19, the J gene TRBJ2-7; 8 bases agree with TRBD1. The CDR3 is made up of 12 amino acids. Germline V lookup: CDR1 LNHDA, CDR2 SQIVND (reference sequence). V lost 10 bases to trimming and J lost 3 bases; unmatched junction nucleotides: 5. CDR3 DNA sequence: TGTGCCATCCCTGGACAGGGCTACGAGCAGTACTTC. It codes for CAIPGQGYEQYF.

The chain couples TRBV18 to TRBJ2-2, with 7 bases lining up with TRBD1. Per germline, CDR1 KGHSH and CDR2 LQKENI. This CDR3 region has 16 residues. V was pared by 2 bases and J by 1 base, with 4 bases of the junction left unmatched. CDR3 loop: CASSPSAGGNTGELFF. The CDR3, as DNA: TGTGCCAGCTCACCATCGGCAGGGGGGAACACCGGGGAGCTGTTTTTT.

This clone was found a few times. Different DNA sequences within this sample yield the same CDR3. The gene calls are TRBV30 and TRBJ1-6; tentatively, D is TRBD1 (5 bases). Trimming left V 3 bases short and J 7 bases short, with 7 bases between. Germline V lookup: CDR1 GTSNPN, CDR2 SVGIG (reference sequence). The CDR3 runs to 12 residues. This CDR3 is CAWSAGNSPLHF. CDR3 coding DNA: TGTGCCTGGAGCGCAGGGAATTCACCCCTCCACTTT.

The chain carries TRBV4-3 and TRBJ1-2; D call uncertain. V was shortened by 4 bases and J by 7 bases, with 19 bases between the two germline ends. Germline-derived CDR1 and CDR2 are LGHNA and YSLEER. The CDR3 has 15 residues. CDR3: CASSPMGGSPSGYTF. For the CDR3, the DNA is TGCGCCAGCAGCCCAATGGGCGGGTCCCCCAGTGGCTACACCTTC.

The J gene is TRBJ2-5, the V gene TRBV5-1, with D unresolved. CDR1 and CDR2 from the germline V gene are SGHRS and YFSETQ. V was pared by 0 bases and J by 0 bases, with 9 bases between. The CDR3 runs 15 residues. CDR3 DNA: TGCGCCAGCAGCTTGGAGAGATCCGACCAAGAGACCCAGTACTTC. It codes for CASSLERSDQETQYF.